This TCR beta chain was found in a study of blood T cell repertoires in COVID-19. Turning to the study itself: Acute and convalescent COVID-19 specimens originated in the United States, Italy and Spain. The analysed material was cDNA or gDNA that came from T cells, B-cell-depleted T cells, or PBMCs.

Sequencing used immunoSEQ multiplex PCR; TCRdb keeps in-frame clones, though not all of them. The sample holds around 210,000 clones; roughly 88% are singletons and the top ten take around 17%. What was sequenced was peripheral blood. This clonotype was sampled from a man in his fifties or sixties with COVID-19, enrolled during active disease.

The CDR3 here is CASTAGGADTQYF. In DNA form, the CDR3 reads TGTGCCAGCACAGCGGGGGGCGCAGATACGCAGTATTTT. V usage is TRBV28 and J usage is TRBJ2-3, with 9 bases identical to TRBD2. Trimming took 7 bases from V and 4 from J; bases not matched to a gene: 3. Per the germline V gene, CDR1 is MDHEN and CDR2 is SYDVKM. The CDR3 has 13 residues.